Reported below is one TCR beta chain. Its recognized antigen is unknown. Base quality data are lacking; no much larger clone is found one base away. The sample originates from a study of blood T cell repertoires in COVID-19 (dated by TCRdb to about 2020). Regarding the research as a whole: The collaborator samples originated in the United States, Italy and Spain and spanned the acute and convalescent phases of COVID-19. Samples came from the ongoing ImmuneRACE study (first 160 participants) plus 1,254 subjects from 6 global collaborators. The dataset comprised deeply sampled blood TCRbeta repertoires from subjects exposed to, actively infected with, or recovered from COVID-19. Where HLA class I and class II types were available, the types were taken from metadata supplied by the sample provider, not from assay-based typing. A freely available public database, intended as a resource for researchers studying the immune response to SARS-CoV-2, is where the repertoires were released. The prospective study material was composed of cDNA or gDNA derived from T cells, B-cell-depleted T cells, or PBMCs. A de-identified subject ID, COVID-19 status, age in years and sex were almost always included in the sample metadata. Broad study findings and their caveats: Clinical and demographic metadata were provided uncurated, with the amount varying by source and participant.

Taken from the germline V gene, the CDR1 and CDR2 loops are SQVTM and ANQGSEA. The junction shows trimming of 6 bases on V and 0 bases on J, and the gene matches do not reach 8 bases of it. The CDR3, from cysteine to phenylalanine, totals 16 residues. Of the read, only the CDR3 DNA is kept; its 48 bases are in frame from base 1. Participants in the prospective study were enrolled through a virtual design, were aged 18 to 89 years, and lived in roughly 24 United States geographic areas. Cohort assignment in the prospective study relied on participant-reported clinical history from a screening survey and a study questionnaire. Recovered participants in ImmuneRACE Cohort 3 were defined by two consecutive negative NP/OP PCR tests, clearance by a healthcare professional, or resolution of symptoms. In the prospective study, whole blood, serum and a nasopharyngeal or oropharyngeal swab were collected from each participant by mobile phlebotomists. Over a roughly two-month period, participants in the prospective study had the option of providing additional blood draws and questionnaires. Prospective study blood samples were shipped either frozen or at room temperature before DNA extraction.

The immunoSEQ Assay, a bias-controlled multiplex PCR, was used to amplify TCRbeta CDR3 regions from genomic DNA. On the authors' methods: Nucleated cell counts per sample were estimated from amplification of reference gene primers within the assay. To quantify the absolute abundance of each unique TCRbeta CDR3 rearrangement, sequence reads were collapsed and filtered. For each sample, productive Simpson clonality was calculated by taking the square root of Simpson's diversity index across productive rearrangements. In its TCRdb copy, this immuneACCESS table keeps in-frame sequences only and misses some clones. Where compared with another copy, unresolved V genes explain less than half of these, and the others have no known cause. V and J calls and clone size are as listed in that table; D and trimming were resolved from the DNA. Within this sample are some 500,000 clones, with roughly 90% of them counted one time only. The ten largest clonotypes hold 1.5% to 2% of the sample.

The sample comprised PBMCs or T cells enriched from blood (not recorded which). This chain is built from TRBV29-1 and TRBJ2-1, and 10 junctional nucleotides match TRBD2. The TCR was taken from a woman in her thirties or forties who had recovered from COVID-19. The CDR3 loop reads CSVVPGLADSYNEQFF. At the DNA level, the sequence is TGCAGCGTCGTCCCCGGACTAGCGGACTCCTACAATGAGCAGTTCTTC.